The source of this T cell receptor beta chain is a study of regulatory T cells in long-lasting Graves disease (dated by TCRdb to about 2021). Context from the whole study: In the newly diagnosed Graves' disease group, patients had been taking antithyroid drugs for less than 3 months. The study was conducted in China and was registered as a clinical trial. Patients with persistent Graves' disease were compared with patients with newly diagnosed Graves' disease using TCR sequencing and RNA sequencing of peripheral blood. TCR sequencing covered around 13 persistent and around 20 newly diagnosed Graves' disease patients, some 33 samples in total.

Libraries were made using multiplex PCR. The instrument was an Illumina HiSeq 4000. TCR beta libraries were built with iRepertoire HTBI primers and Arm-PCR amplification of CDR3 regions. PCR products were gel purified before sequencing. On the study's bioinformatics: Across samples, about 64 TRBV and approximately 15 TRBJ segments were identified and used for gene usage analysis of CDR3 amino acid clonotypes. COPE and FqMerger were used to merge the filtered high-quality paired reads into contigs. BLAST was used to align contigs to IMGT TRBV, TRBD and TRBJ reference genes, and CDR3 was defined according to IMGT. Any clonotype with a frequency above 0.1% was counted as a highly expanded clone. Repertoire diversity was measured by Shannon entropy, and V-J evenness by the Gini coefficient. A clonotype found in more than one individual was treated as public. Starting from the raw public reads, TCRdb applied fastp trimming at Q25, assembled clones with MiXCR and retained in-frame beta chains. Rows are combined by CDR3 protein, so each entry shows the most common genes and DNA. The V and J calls were determined by TCRdb, not by the authors. Present in this sample are under 300,000 distinct CDR3 sequences, around 17% of which were seen just once. Of the sample, about 20% falls within the top ten clones.

Broader findings and caveats from the paper: Only peripheral blood was studied, because thyroid tissue, the primary lesion, was inaccessible. Lower TCR Shannon entropy and fewer highly expanded clones were observed in persistent Graves' disease patients than in newly diagnosed patients, which suggested clonal expansion. Persistent patients shared more public clonotypes among themselves (2,741) than newly diagnosed patients did (over 950). Sequencing and analysis were restricted to the TCR beta chain. TRBV28, TRBJ1-2 and TRBJ2-5 were preferentially used in persistent disease, while TRBV20-1 and TRBJ2-1 were favored in newly diagnosed disease. As a limitation, the authors acknowledged that the small sample size may reduce accuracy.

This clonotype occurred many times. Its antigen remains undetermined. No base-level quality is on record; no much larger clone is a single base apart. The time point label here, explained by the study, means: newly diagnosed GD, antithyroid drugs for less than 3 months. For both TCR sequencing and RNA sequencing, RNA was extracted from PBMCs using TRIzol. The diagnosis of Graves' disease was made according to American Thyroid Association guidelines. Patients for the study were recruited at an endocrinology department in Xi'an, China. From each patient, approximately 10 milliliters of peripheral blood was collected into an EDTA anticoagulant tube. Ficoll Paque Plus density gradient separation was used to isolate PBMCs, and no further T cell sorting was performed. An Agilent 2100 Bioanalyzer and agarose gel were used to check RNA quality, and a NanoDrop 2000 was used to measure RNA concentration. The V end gives up 3 bases and the J end 6 bases, leaving 4 bases in the junction not matched to a gene. Taken from the germline V gene, the CDR1 and CDR2 loops are KGHDR and SFDVKD. The CDR3 contains 16 residues, cysteine and phenylalanine counted. Only the CDR3 DNA stays, 48 bases, in frame from base 1.

The TCR was taken from a female donor with Graves disease. This sample comprised peripheral blood mononuclear cells (PBMCs), obtained at new diagnosis, from a patient treated with antithyroid drugs. This chain joins TRBV24-1 to TRBJ2-1; 13 bases in the middle match TRBD2. The CDR3 in this case is CATSDTSGRGANEQFF. Here is the DNA: TGTGCCACCAGTGATACTAGCGGGAGGGGGGCCAATGAGCAGTTCTTC.